The 21 T cell receptor beta chains in this list originate from one sample, sequenced in a study of OX40 agonist ivuxolimab in advanced cancers. Library construction relied on the immunoSEQ multiplex PCR assay. TCRdb obtained this table from immuneACCESS and retained in-frame rearrangements with V and J assigned. These tables miss some clones; where compared with another copy, unresolved V genes account for less than half of the shortfall, and the remainder is unexplained. This sample is represented by 75,000 to 100,000 clones; around 85% of them were singletons. Around 0.52% of the sample belongs to the ten largest clones. Sequenced here: CD4+ or CD8+ T cells sorted from blood, sampled in a trial of the OX40 agonist ivuxolimab. These receptors were collected from an adult with an advanced solid tumor such as melanoma, head and neck, liver or kidney cancer.

The chain links TRBV4-1 to TRBJ1-4, with D hard to call. Per germline, CDR1 MGHRA and CDR2 YSYEKL. The V and J ends lost 1 base and 4 bases respectively, with 7 bases between them. The length of the CDR3 is 14 residues. The CDR3, as DNA: TGCGCCAGCAGCCAAGCAGAAAATAATGAAAAACTGTTTTTT. Protein sequence: CASSQAENNEKLFF.

The V and J genes are TRBV18 and TRBJ2-7; D is perhaps TRBD1 (5 bases). V shed 8 bases and J shed 1 base, with 6 bases lying between them. This CDR3 is 11 amino acids long. Per the germline V gene, CDR1 is KGHSH and CDR2 is LQKENI. Written as DNA, the CDR3 is TGTGCCAGCGGGGCGTCCTACGAGCAGTACTTC. It yields the protein CASGASYEQYF.

The CDR3 DNA sequence: TGTGCCAGCAGCCCCCGGGAGGGTGAAAAACTGTTTTTT. Translated: CASSPREGEKLFF. This chain connects TRBV7-2 to TRBJ1-4; D gene uncertain. Germline-derived CDR1 and CDR2 are SGHTA and FQGNSA. The length of the CDR3 is 13 residues. V was pared by 5 bases and J by 7 bases, with 11 bases between.

The chain links TRBV5-8 to TRBJ1-3, with 11 bases identical to TRBD1. V lost 3 bases, J lost 3 bases, and 8 bases stayed unmatched. In germline, CDR1 is SGHTS, CDR2 YDEGEE. The CDR3 runs 17 residues. DNA for the CDR3: TGTGCCAGCAGCTGGACACCGGGACAGGGGGATGGAAACACCATATATTTT. Protein sequence: CASSWTPGQGDGNTIYF.

The rearrangement joins TRBV6-1 to TRBJ2-4; TRBD2 might be the D (6 bases). Looked up from germline, CDR1 is MNHNS and CDR2 is SASEGT. The CDR3 contains 14 residues. Trimming pared 4 bases from V and 13 bases from J, leaving 20 bases between. This CDR3 is CASSGVPGLGEQYF. The CDR3 DNA reads TGTGCCAGCAGTGGAGTTCCGGGACTGGGAGAGCAGTACTTC.

V is TRBV5-1 and J is TRBJ2-5; no definite D call. The CDR3 is 15 amino acids. V lost 2 bases and J lost 5, with 16 bases in between. Germline loops: CDR1 SGHRS, CDR2 YFSETQ. The CDR3 DNA sequence: TGCGCCAGCAGCTTAGGGCAGGCTGAAGGGGAGACCCAGTACTTC. Translated: CASSLGQAEGETQYF.

A word on this clone: An end of the junction does not agree with germline; a read error may underlie this. The V and J genes are TRBV7-8 and TRBJ2-5; D is perhaps TRBD1 (5 bases). Germline CDR1 SGHVS, CDR2 FQNEAQ. The CDR3 has 13 amino acids. CDR3 nucleotide sequence: TGTGTCAGCAGCCGACAGATCCAAGAGACCCAGTACTTC. It specifies CVSSRQIQETQYF. The full variable domain, with the rest looked up from reference TRBV7-8 and TRBJ2-5, is GAGVSQSPRYKVAKRGQDVALRCDPISGHVSLFWYQQALGQGPEFLTYFQNEAQLDKSGLPSDRFFAERPEGSVSTLKIQRTQQEDSAVYLCVSSRQIQETQYFGPGTRLLVL.

This rearrangement joins TRBV27 to TRBJ1-5; D is possibly TRBD1 (5 bases). CDR1 is MNHEY and CDR2 is SMNVEV in the germline V gene (reference sequence). V was clipped by 1 base and J by 2 bases, with 12 bases between them. This CDR3 comprises 16 residues. In nucleotides, the CDR3 is TGTGCCAGCAGTTTATTGGGCCAGGGCCGCAATCAGCCCCAGCATTTT. As protein: CASSLLGQGRNQPQHF.

The chain uses TRBV5-1 and TRBJ2-1; no clear D. Per germline, CDR1 SGHRS and CDR2 YFSETQ. CDR3 size: 15 residues. V lost 2 bases and J lost 5, with 14 bases in between. As DNA, the CDR3 is TGCGCCAGCAGCTTTAGGCCTTTGGATGACAATGAGCAGTTCTTC. The encoded protein is CASSFRPLDDNEQFF. Together with reference TRBV5-1 and TRBJ2-1, the CDR3 gives the full variable domain: KAGVTQTPRYLIKTRGQQVTLSCSPISGHRSVSWYQQTPGQGLQFLFEYFSETQRNKGNFPGRFSGRQFSNSRSEMNVSTLELGDSALYLCASSFRPLDDNEQFFGPGTRLTVL.

A word on this clone: As the CDR3 is not closed by the conserved phenylalanine or tryptophan, this likely results from a read error. V and J are TRBV2 and TRBJ1-6; no clear D. Trimming cost V 7 bases and J 7 bases, with 20 bases left between them. The CDR3 consists of 16 residues. The V gene's germline CDR1 is SNHLY and CDR2 FYNNEI. The CDR3 region has the DNA TGTGCCAGCACCGAACAGACCCCACGGGAGAATTCACCCCTCCACCTT. This encodes CASTEQTPRENSPLHL.

CDR3 coding DNA: TGTGCCAGCAGCTCGTTTTTCGTTACTGAAGCTTTCTTT. Its protein product is CASSSFFVTEAFF. This sequence joins TRBV7-9 and TRBJ1-1; D remains ambiguous. Trimming pared 4 bases from V and 5 bases from J, leaving 11 bases between. In germline, CDR1 is SEHNR, CDR2 FQNEAQ (reference sequence). The CDR3 is 13 residues long.

The V and J genes are TRBV28 and TRBJ1-5; D ambiguous. Trimming took 6 bases from V and 8 from J, leaving 11 bases between them. This CDR3 spans 12 amino acids. The germline CDR1 and CDR2 sequences are MDHEN and SYDVKM. The CDR3 loop is CASSPVFEPQHF. CDR3 in DNA: TGTGCCAGCAGCCCAGTATTTGAGCCCCAGCATTTT. Complete variable domain (other parts from reference TRBV28 and TRBJ1-5): DVKVTQSSRYLVKRTGEKVFLECVQDMDHENMFWYRQDPGLGLRLIYFSYDVKMKEKGDIPEGYSVSREKKERFSLILESASTNQTSMYLCASSPVFEPQHFGDGTRLSIL.

The rearrangement uses TRBV19 and TRBJ2-3, with D possibly TRBD1 on 5 matching bases. Looked up from germline, CDR1 is LNHDA and CDR2 is SQIVND (reference sequence). The CDR3 spans 13 residues. V was cut by 6 bases and J by 4 bases, with 11 bases left in between. The CDR3 nucleotides read TGTGCCAGTAGACGACAGTTATCAGATACGCAGTATTTT. Protein: CASRRQLSDTQYF.

The chain carries TRBV6-6 and TRBJ2-5, with 10 nucleotides matching TRBD2. This CDR3 region has 15 residues. Germline lookup yields CDR1 MNHNY and CDR2 SVGAGI (reference sequence). V lost 5 bases to trimming and J lost 7 bases; unmatched junction nucleotides: 10. The CDR3 DNA reads as TGTGCCAGCAGTGACAAGCGGGGGGGCTCCTGGACCCAGTACTTC. Its translation is CASSDKRGGSWTQYF.

CDR3 in amino acids: CASSLGGRAFF. Here the CDR3 DNA reads TGTGCCAGCAGCTTAGGGGGTCGAGCTTTCTTT. The gene calls are TRBV7-9 and TRBJ1-1; D is undetermined. This CDR3 contains 11 residues. Between the trimmed V and J ends, which lost 1 base and 10 bases, there was a span of 7 bases. Germline CDR1 and CDR2: SEHNR and FQNEAQ (reference sequence).

The V gene is TRBV4-2, the J gene TRBJ1-2; 8 nucleotides agree with TRBD1. The CDR3 is made up of 16 amino acids. Germline V gene sequence: CDR1 LGHNA, CDR2 YNFKEQ. The V gene end was trimmed by 1 base and the J gene end by 6 bases; junction bases not matched to a gene: 10. CDR3 coding DNA: TGTGCCAGCAGCCAAGGTCAGGGGGCTCGCATGGATGGCTACACCTTC. This encodes CASSQGQGARMDGYTF.

CDR3 residues: CASGDGVEKLFF. As DNA, the CDR3 is TGTGCCAGCGGGGACGGTGTTGAAAAACTGTTTTTT. The chain joins TRBV2 to TRBJ1-4; D might be TRBD1 (5 bases). Germline V gene sequence: CDR1 SNHLY, CDR2 FYNNEI. The CDR3 is 12 residues long. Trimming removed 8 bases at V and 7 bases at J, with 11 bases between.

The rearrangement joins TRBV2 to TRBJ1-2; no clear D gene. The CDR3 contains 14 residues. CDR1 is SNHLY, CDR2 FYNNEI, per germline. Trimming removed 4 bases at V and 5 bases at J, with 14 bases between. The CDR3 DNA reads as TGTGCCAGCAGTGCGTCTACGGCCCAGTATGGCTACACCTTC. Encoded protein: CASSASTAQYGYTF.

The chain has TRBV6-5 and TRBJ2-4; a weak D match, TRBD2 (5 bases). The germline gives CDR1 MNHEY, CDR2 SVGAGI. Trimming left V 6 bases short and J 6 bases short, with 15 bases between. This CDR3 is 14 amino acids long. CDR3: CASRRTFAGNIQYF. The DNA for the CDR3 is TGTGCCAGCAGAAGGACTTTTGCTGGAAACATTCAGTACTTC.

This clone was found a few times. This chain connects TRBV9 to TRBJ1-1, with unresolved D. V was clipped by 2 bases and J by 2 bases, with 7 bases between them. This CDR3 contains 13 residues. CDR1 is SGDLS, CDR2 YYNGEE, per germline. CDR3 sequence reads: CASSVLANTEAFF. The CDR3 DNA reads TGTGCCAGCAGCGTCTTGGCCAACACTGAAGCTTTCTTT.

The CDR3 loop reads CASSRTTDGTYEQYF. CDR3 bases: TGTGCCAGCTCCCGTACGACTGACGGTACCTACGAGCAGTACTTC. The chain is built from TRBV18 and TRBJ2-7, with D uncertain. The CDR3 loop spans 15 amino acids. Germline V gene lookup returns CDR1 KGHSH and CDR2 LQKENI. With 6 bases removed from V and 2 bases from J, the gap between germline ends came to 17 bases.